This T cell receptor (beta chain) was profiled in a study of blood T cell repertoires in COVID-19. About the research overall: PBMCs, B-cell-depleted T cells, or T cells provided the cDNA or gDNA that made up the material.

Here immunoSEQ multiplex PCR was the method, and the copy in TCRdb shows in-frame clones only, minus some. The repertoire has around 240,000 clones, roughly 81% of them found once; the top ten carry about 1%. This CDR3 spans 17 amino acids. Trimming left V 3 bases short and J 0 bases short, with 15 bases between. Germline CDR1 reads LNHDA; CDR2 reads SQIVND (reference sequence). The sequenced material came from peripheral blood. The rearrangement links TRBV19 to TRBJ2-1; possible D gene TRBD2, 6 bases. This clonotype was sampled from a middle-aged man with acute or convalescent COVID-19. The CDR3 here is CASSMGPGGSSYNEQFF. The DNA of the CDR3 is TGTGCCAGTAGTATGGGTCCCGGGGGAAGCTCCTACAATGAGCAGTTCTTC.